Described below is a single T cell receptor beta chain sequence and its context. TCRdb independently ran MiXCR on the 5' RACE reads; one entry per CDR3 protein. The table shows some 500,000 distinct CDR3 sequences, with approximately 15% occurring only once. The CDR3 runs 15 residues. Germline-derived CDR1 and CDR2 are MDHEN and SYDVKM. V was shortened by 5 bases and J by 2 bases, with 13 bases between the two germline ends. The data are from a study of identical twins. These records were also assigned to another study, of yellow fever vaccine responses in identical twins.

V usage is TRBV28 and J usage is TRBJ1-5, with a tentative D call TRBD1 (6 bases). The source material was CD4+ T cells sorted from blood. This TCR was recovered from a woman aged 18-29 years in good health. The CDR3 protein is CASSPSGEGNQPQHF. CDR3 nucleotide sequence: TGTGCCAGCAGTCCCTCAGGGGAGGGCAATCAGCCCCAGCATTTT.